The 24 T cell receptor beta chains below all came from one sample that was sequenced in a study of CD8 T cells in Susac syndrome. The RNA input was roughly 0.45 to 1 ug, and it was reverse transcribed with random hexamers. TCRdb analysed the immunoSEQ multiplex PCR reads with MiXCR anew, one entry per CDR3 protein. The sample has about 280,000 distinct CDR3 sequences; more than 75% are singletons. The sequenced sample consisted of CD8+ T cells from PBMCs. These receptors were collected from a human donor with multiple sclerosis.

There are a few counts of this clonotype. V and J are TRBV6-1 and TRBJ2-1; possible D gene TRBD1, 6 bases. The CDR3 totals 13 residues. The ends were cut back, 8 bases at V and 8 bases at J, with 16 bases in the middle. CDR1 MNHNS and CDR2 SASEGT come from the germline V gene. In DNA, the CDR3 is TGTGCCAGCCGGACAGATCTAAATGATGAGCAGTTCTTC. Protein product: CASRTDLNDEQFF.

This chain uses TRBV12-3 or TRBV12-4 with TRBJ1-3; D not certain. The CDR3 is made up of 16 amino acids. Trimming took 5 bases from V and 0 from J, leaving 14 bases between them. CDR3 residues: CASSPRRGFSGNTIYF. As DNA, the CDR3 is TGTGCCAGCAGTCCTCGACGGGGTTTCTCTGGAAACACCATATATTTT.

This clonotype came up a few times. The chain carries TRBV28 and TRBJ2-4, with D perhaps matching TRBD2 (5 bases). V was clipped by 5 bases and J by 9 bases, with 23 bases between them. The V gene's germline CDR1 is MDHEN and CDR2 SYDVKM. The CDR3 spans 16 residues. The CDR3 sequence is CASSPPDGISRGIQYF. CDR3 DNA sequence: TGTGCCAGCAGTCCCCCCGACGGGATTTCTCGGGGCATTCAGTACTTC. The full variable domain, rest sourced from reference TRBV28 and TRBJ2-4, is DVKVTQSSRYLVKRTGEKVFLECVQDMDHENMFWYRQDPGLGLRLIYFSYDVKMKEKGDIPEGYSVSREKKERFSLILESASTNQTSMYLCASSPPDGISRGIQYFGAGTRLSVL.

The rearrangement joins TRBV9 to TRBJ2-7; no clear D gene. Germline V gene data show CDR1 as SGDLS and CDR2 as YYNGEE. Trimming pared 0 bases from V and 2 bases from J, leaving 9 bases between. The CDR3 is made up of 14 amino acids. The CDR3 bases are TGTGCCAGCAGCGTAGGGAAGGCCCCCTACGAGCAGTACTTC. Its protein product is CASSVGKAPYEQYF. Filled out from reference TRBV9 and TRBJ2-7, the complete variable domain reads DSGVTQTPKHLITATGQRVTLRCSPRSGDLSVYWYQQSLDQGLQFLIQYYNGEERAKGNILERFSAQQFPDLHSELNLSSLELGDSALYFCASSVGKAPYEQYFGPGTRLTVT.

The chain employs TRBV27 and TRBJ2-1, with D maybe TRBD1 (5 bases). The CDR3 length is 14 residues. The V end lost 6 bases, the J end lost 8 bases, and 17 bases lay between the germline ends. The V gene's germline CDR1 is MNHEY and CDR2 SMNVEV (reference sequence). Here the CDR3 reads CASSQIRTWDEQFF. The CDR3, as DNA: TGTGCCAGCAGCCAAATCAGGACATGGGATGAGCAGTTCTTC.

The chain employs TRBV27 and TRBJ2-3; 11 bases line up with TRBD1. The germline CDR1 and CDR2 sequences are MNHEY and SMNVEV (reference sequence). V lost 4 bases and J lost 4; bases outside the gene matches: 1. This CDR3 has 14 amino acids. Here the CDR3 DNA reads TGTGCCAGCAGTTGGACAGGGGGCGCAGATACGCAGTATTTT. Protein: CASSWTGGADTQYF.

The rearrangement joins TRBV27 to TRBJ2-7, with D possibly TRBD2 on 5 matching bases. The germline V gene encodes CDR1 MNHEY and CDR2 SMNVEV (reference sequence). V dropped 3 bases and J dropped 2 bases, with 8 bases sitting between them. This CDR3 comprises 13 residues. CDR3 sequence reads: CASSFVGTYEQYF. The DNA for the CDR3 is TGTGCCAGCAGTTTCGTCGGGACCTACGAGCAGTACTTC.

The chain combines TRBV6-5 with TRBJ2-1; tentative D call: TRBD1 (5 bases). V shed 2 bases and J shed 0 bases, with 17 bases lying between them. Germline V lookup: CDR1 MNHEY, CDR2 SVGAGI. CDR3 length equals 18 residues. This chain's CDR3 is CASSYLSPRDSSYNEQFF. For the CDR3, the DNA is TGTGCCAGCAGTTACCTTTCCCCCCGCGACAGCTCCTACAATGAGCAGTTCTTC.

This chain connects TRBV5-1 to TRBJ2-7; 9 bases align to TRBD2. The V gene's germline CDR1 is SGHRS and CDR2 YFSETQ. The CDR3 consists of 14 residues. The ends lost 0 bases at V and 7 bases at J; junction bases unmatched: 5. The CDR3 region is CASSLEGSGREQYF. The CDR3 DNA is TGCGCCAGCAGCTTGGAGGGTAGCGGGAGAGAGCAGTACTTC.

The CDR3 nucleotides are TGTGCCAGCAGCACCAGGGGACAAGAGACCCAGTACTTC. Translation: CASSTRGQETQYF. The genes are TRBV6-1 and TRBJ2-5; possibly TRBD1 for D (6 bases). V shed 6 bases and J shed 2 bases, with 10 bases lying between them. This CDR3 contains 13 residues. Looked up from germline, CDR1 is MNHNS and CDR2 is SASEGT.

This clonotype was detected only once. The chain combines TRBV6-5 with TRBJ2-2; D uncertain. This CDR3 contains 14 residues. V was trimmed by 6 bases and J by 6 bases, leaving 14 bases between them. In germline, CDR1 is MNHEY, CDR2 SVGAGI. This CDR3 reads CASRPRSTAGELFF. CDR3 nucleotides: TGTGCCAGCAGACCTAGGAGTACGGCCGGGGAGCTGTTTTTT.

This rearrangement joins TRBV11-3 to TRBJ1-2, with D possibly TRBD1 on 5 matching bases. Germline-derived CDR1 and CDR2 are SGHNT and YENEEA. The CDR3 has 13 residues. The ends were cut back, 10 bases at V and 0 bases at J, with 12 bases in the middle. CDR3 nucleotides: TGTGCCAACGCGCGGGACCCTAACTATGGCTACACCTTC. It codes for CANARDPNYGYTF.

V is TRBV7-3 and J is TRBJ2-1; D assignment may be TRBD1 or TRBD2 (6 bases each). There are 13 residues in the CDR3. The V gene lost 1 base and the J gene lost 10 bases, with 11 bases spanning the gap. Germline CDR1 and CDR2: SGHTA and FQGTGA. The CDR3 spells CASSLIRGREQFF. The CDR3 nucleotides read TGTGCCAGCAGCTTAATTAGGGGGAGGGAGCAGTTCTTC.

This clonotype turned up a few times. The gene calls are TRBV11-1 and TRBJ2-3, with 7 bases matching TRBD2. The CDR3 sequence is 14 residues long. V lost 5 bases and J lost 6; bases outside the gene matches: 8. The germline CDR1 and CDR2 sequences are SGHAT and FQDESV (reference sequence). The CDR3 spells CASSRLALGDTQYF. CDR3 nucleotide sequence: TGTGCCAGCAGCCGACTAGCACTAGGGGATACGCAGTATTTT.

The chain carries TRBV20-1 and TRBJ2-7; no clear D. Deletions cut 2 bases from V and 0 bases from J, with 14 bases between. Germline CDR1 and CDR2: DFQATT and SNEGSKA (reference sequence). The CDR3 consists of 15 residues. CDR3 DNA: TGCAGTGCTAGACCCCGGGTCAAAAGCTCCTACGAGCAGTACTTC. Its translation is CSARPRVKSSYEQYF.

The chain combines TRBV29-1 with TRBJ1-1; D ambiguous. The CDR3 is 12 residues long. Germline lookup yields CDR1 SQVTM and CDR2 ANQGSEA. With 2 bases removed from V and 4 bases from J, the gap between germline ends came to 8 bases. The CDR3 sequence is CSVENPVTEAFF. The DNA of the CDR3 is TGCAGCGTTGAAAATCCAGTCACTGAAGCTTTCTTT.

The chain links TRBV2 to TRBJ1-1; no clear D gene. Germline assignment: CDR1 SNHLY and CDR2 FYNNEI. The CDR3 covers 13 residues. The ends were cut back, 10 bases at V and 2 bases at J, with 14 bases in the middle. The CDR3 loop reads CAIPSGKNTEAFF. The CDR3 region has the DNA TGTGCCATCCCTTCGGGGAAAAACACTGAAGCTTTCTTT.

The V and J genes are TRBV20-1 and TRBJ2-1, with D maybe TRBD2 (6 bases). The CDR3 covers 13 residues. Germline V gene data show CDR1 as DFQATT and CDR2 as SNEGSKA (reference sequence). V lost 6 bases and J 7 bases, leaving 16 bases between the germline ends. The CDR3, as DNA: TGCAGTGCCGGCGGGACTTTCGCTAATGAGCAGTTCTTC. It specifies CSAGGTFANEQFF.

This chain links TRBV7-3 with TRBJ2-1; D may be TRBD2 (6 bases). CDR1 and CDR2 (germline): SGHTA, FQGTGA. The CDR3 is made up of 18 amino acids. With 1 base removed from V and 4 bases from J, the gap between germline ends came to 20 bases. CDR3 nucleotides: TGTGCCAGCAGCTTAAGATCCCCCCTAGCGCGAACTTACAATGAGCAGTTCTTC. Translated: CASSLRSPLARTYNEQFF.

The V and J genes are TRBV20-1 and TRBJ2-2, with 7 bases matching TRBD2. The CDR3 extends over 17 amino acids. The junction had 12 bases not matched to a gene; V was cut back by 5 bases and J by 0 bases. Germline values: CDR1 DFQATT, CDR2 SNEGSKA (reference sequence). Here the CDR3 reads CSAPGISGWANTGELFF. The CDR3, as DNA: TGCAGTGCTCCCGGGATTAGCGGGTGGGCGAACACCGGGGAGCTGTTTTTT.

The chain employs TRBV7-9 and TRBJ2-3; D gene ambiguous. Trimming pared 5 bases from V and 5 bases from J, leaving 5 bases between. This CDR3 region has 11 residues. CDR1 and CDR2 (germline): SEHNR, FQNEAQ (reference sequence). Here the CDR3 DNA reads TGTGCCAGCAGCAAGATAGATACGCAGTATTTT. Amino acid sequence: CASSKIDTQYF.

V usage is TRBV29-1 and J usage is TRBJ2-5; D possibly corresponds to TRBD2 (6 bases). This CDR3 has 14 amino acids. Germline CDR1 reads SQVTM; CDR2 reads ANQGSEA. The ends were cut back, 6 bases at V and 5 bases at J, with 19 bases in the middle. The CDR3 DNA reads TGCAGCGTGCCCGTACTAGCCACGCGGGAGACCCAGTACTTC. Translation: CSVPVLATRETQYF.

V and J are TRBV11-2 and TRBJ2-1, with D perhaps TRBD1 (6 bases). The CDR3 contains 18 residues. Per germline, CDR1 SGHAT and CDR2 FQNNGV. Trimming cost V 2 bases and J 2 bases, with 19 bases left between them. The CDR3 DNA is TGTGCCAGCAGCTTATTGGCCCCGGGCAGGGGACCCTACAATGAGCAGTTCTTC. The encoded protein is CASSLLAPGRGPYNEQFF.

The chain employs TRBV23-1 and TRBJ1-4; 8 nucleotides line up with TRBD1. TRBV23-1 has ORF status, its function being uncertain. This CDR3 spans 16 amino acids. The junction had 10 bases not matched to a gene; V was cut back by 7 bases and J by 3 bases. CDR3 residues: CASTPLGTGANEKLFF. For the CDR3, the DNA is TGCGCCAGCACCCCCCTCGGGACAGGCGCTAATGAAAAACTGTTTTTT.